In this sample, the clone carrying this T cell receptor (beta chain) turned up a few times. The data were obtained in a study of blood T cells in healthy people across ages. Together with a sample-barcoded 5' primer, a J-beta primer mix was included in a second PCR lasting about 7 to 12 cycles. TCRdb recomputed calls from the 5' RACE reads with MiXCR, one row per CDR3 protein. The sample lists more than 600,000 distinct CDR3 sequences, 20% to 25% occurring once. Trimming at V came to 2 bases and at J to 1 base, leaving 9 bases not matched to a gene. Germline lookup yields CDR1 LGHDT and CDR2 YNNKEL (reference sequence). The CDR3 is 17 residues long. These same data were also listed under a study on T cells of mothers and their children.

The chain links TRBV3-1 to TRBJ2-7, with 9 bases lining up with TRBD2. The sample consisted of blood. This sequence was found in a boy aged 5-17 years in good health. The CDR3 spells CASSQKLAGPISYEQYF. CDR3 nucleotide sequence: TGTGCCAGCAGCCAAAAGCTAGCGGGACCCATATCCTACGAGCAGTACTTC.